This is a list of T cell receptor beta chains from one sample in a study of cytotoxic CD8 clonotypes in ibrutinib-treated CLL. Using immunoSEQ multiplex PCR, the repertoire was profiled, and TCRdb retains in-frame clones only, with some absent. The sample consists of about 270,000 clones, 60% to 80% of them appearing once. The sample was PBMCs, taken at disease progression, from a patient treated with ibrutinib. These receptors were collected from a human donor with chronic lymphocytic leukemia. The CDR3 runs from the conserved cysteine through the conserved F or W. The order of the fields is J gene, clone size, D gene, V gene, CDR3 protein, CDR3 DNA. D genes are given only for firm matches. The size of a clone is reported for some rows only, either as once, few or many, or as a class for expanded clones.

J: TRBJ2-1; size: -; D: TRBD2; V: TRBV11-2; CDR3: CASSPERDGYNEQFF; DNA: TGTGCCAGCAGCCCAGAGCGGGACGGGTACAATGAGCAGTTCTTC
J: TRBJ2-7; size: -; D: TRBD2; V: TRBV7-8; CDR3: CASSLVAGLAGGLGHEQYF; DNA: TGTGCCAGCAGCTTAGTGGCCGGACTAGCGGGAGGGCTGGGGCACGAGCAGTACTTC
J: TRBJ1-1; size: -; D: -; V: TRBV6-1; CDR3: CASSEVGRNTEAFF; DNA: TGTGCCAGCAGTGAAGTTGGGAGAAACACTGAAGCTTTCTTT
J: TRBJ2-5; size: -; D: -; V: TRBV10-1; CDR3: CASSESSKEETQYF; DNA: TGCGCCAGCAGTGAGTCTAGCAAGGAAGAGACCCAGTACTTC
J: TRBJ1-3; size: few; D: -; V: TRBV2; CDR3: CASMAGGNTIYF; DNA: TGTGCCAGCATGGCAGGGGGAAACACCATATATTTT
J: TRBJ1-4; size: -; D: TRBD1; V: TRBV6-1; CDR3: CASSEGAGTGDSKLFF; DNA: TGTGCCAGCAGTGAAGGGGCTGGGACAGGGGACTCAAAACTGTTTTTT
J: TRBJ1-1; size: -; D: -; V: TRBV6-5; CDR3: CASSYLQGNTEAFF; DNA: TGTGCCAGCAGTTACCTACAGGGAAACACTGAAGCTTTCTTT
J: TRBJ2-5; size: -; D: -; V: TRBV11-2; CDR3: CASSLDLPRGGETQYF; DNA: TGTGCCAGCAGCTTAGATCTCCCGAGGGGGGGAGAGACCCAGTACTTC
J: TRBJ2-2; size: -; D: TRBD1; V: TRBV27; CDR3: CASSLSRTGVIGELFF; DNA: TGTGCCAGCAGTTTATCCCGGACAGGGGTAATCGGGGAGCTGTTTTTT
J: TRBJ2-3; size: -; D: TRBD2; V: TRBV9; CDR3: CASSEDGTSGRTYTF; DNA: TGTGCCAGCAGCGAAGACGGGACTAGCGGGAGGACTTACACTTTT
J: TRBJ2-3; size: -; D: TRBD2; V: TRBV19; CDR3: CASRKGLAGADTQYF; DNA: TGTGCCAGTAGAAAGGGACTAGCGGGGGCAGATACGCAGTATTTT
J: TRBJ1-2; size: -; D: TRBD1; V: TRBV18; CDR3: CASSTKGQLNYGYTF; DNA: TGTGCCAGCTCAACCAAGGGACAGCTGAACTATGGCTACACCTTC
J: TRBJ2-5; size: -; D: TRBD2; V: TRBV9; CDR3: CASSTGLAGVVTQYF; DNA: TGTGCCAGCAGCACGGGACTAGCGGGGGTTGTGACCCAGTACTTC
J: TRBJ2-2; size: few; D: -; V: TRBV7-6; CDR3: CASSLALAANTGELFF; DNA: TGTGCCAGCAGCTTAGCACTAGCCGCGAACACCGGGGAGCTGTTTTTT
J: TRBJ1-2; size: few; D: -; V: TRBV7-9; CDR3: CASSFRGADGYTF; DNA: TGTGCCAGCAGCTTTAGGGGGGCTGATGGCTACACCTTC
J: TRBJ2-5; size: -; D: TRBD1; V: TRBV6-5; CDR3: CASDREETQYF; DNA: TGTGCCAGTGACAGGGAAGAGACCCAGTACTTC
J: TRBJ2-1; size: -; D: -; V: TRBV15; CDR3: CATSRGGVTHEQFF; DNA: TGTGCCACCAGCAGAGGAGGGGTTACCCATGAGCAGTTCTTC
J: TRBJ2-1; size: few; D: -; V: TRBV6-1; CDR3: CASSGPGAYNEQFF; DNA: TGTGCCAGCAGTGGCCCGGGGGCGTACAATGAGCAGTTCTTC
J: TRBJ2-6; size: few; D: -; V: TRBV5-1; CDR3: CASSLVGGSGANVLTF; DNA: TGCGCCAGCAGCTTGGTCGGGGGATCTGGGGCCAACGTCCTGACTTTC
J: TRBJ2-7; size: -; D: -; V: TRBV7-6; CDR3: CASSPVREGYEQYF; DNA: TGTGCCAGCAGCCCCGTCAGAGAAGGGTACGAGCAGTACTTC
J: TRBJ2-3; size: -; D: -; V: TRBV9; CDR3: CASDGGHTDTQYF; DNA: TGTGCCTCGGACGGGGGGCACACAGATACGCAGTATTTT
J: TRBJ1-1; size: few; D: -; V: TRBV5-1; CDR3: CASSLVSGATEAFF; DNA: TGCGCCAGCAGCTTGGTTTCAGGGGCCACTGAAGCTTTCTTT
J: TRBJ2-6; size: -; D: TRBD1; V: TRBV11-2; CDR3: CASSPRDSYSGANVLTF; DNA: TGTGCCAGCAGCCCTAGGGACAGTTACTCTGGGGCCAACGTCCTGACTTTC
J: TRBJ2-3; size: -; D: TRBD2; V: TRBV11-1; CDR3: CASSYRDYADTQYF; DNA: TGTGCCAGCAGCTACCGGGACTACGCCGATACGCAGTATTTT
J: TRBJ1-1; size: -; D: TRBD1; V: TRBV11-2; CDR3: CASSGLRGRTEAFF; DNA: TGTGCCAGCAGCGGGCTCAGGGGGAGGACTGAAGCTTTCTTT
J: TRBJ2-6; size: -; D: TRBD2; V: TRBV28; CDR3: CASRGAGDPGANVLTF; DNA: TGTGCCAGCCGCGGCGCGGGAGACCCTGGGGCCAACGTCCTGACTTTC
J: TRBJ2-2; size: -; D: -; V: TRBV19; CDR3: CASSIGSNTGELFF; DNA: TGTGCCAGTAGTATAGGCAGCAACACCGGGGAGCTGTTTTTT
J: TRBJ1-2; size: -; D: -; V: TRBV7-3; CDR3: CASSMTVKDGYTF; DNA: TGTGCCAGCAGCATGACAGTAAAGGATGGCTACACCTTC
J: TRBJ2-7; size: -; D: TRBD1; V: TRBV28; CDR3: CASSLTPLTRQGRPYEQYF; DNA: TGTGCCAGCAGTCTTACTCCACTTACTCGACAGGGTAGACCCTACGAGCAGTACTTC
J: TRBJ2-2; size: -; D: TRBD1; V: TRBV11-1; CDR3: CASRPRQGGNTGELFF; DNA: TGTGCCAGCAGACCCCGACAGGGGGGGAACACCGGGGAGCTGTTTTTT
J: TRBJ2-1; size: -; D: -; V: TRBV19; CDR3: CASSVRGGPYNEQFF; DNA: TGTGCCAGTAGTGTCCGAGGTGGACCTTACAATGAGCAGTTCTTC
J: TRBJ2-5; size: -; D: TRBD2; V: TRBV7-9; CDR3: CASSHPPASGGQETQYF; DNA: TGTGCCAGCAGCCACCCTCCGGCGAGCGGGGGGCAAGAGACCCAGTACTTC
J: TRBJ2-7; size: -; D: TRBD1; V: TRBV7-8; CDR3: CASSSDRGFSYEQYF; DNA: TGTGCCAGCAGCTCGGACAGGGGGTTTTCCTACGAGCAGTACTTC
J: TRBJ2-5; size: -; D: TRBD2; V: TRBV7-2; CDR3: CASSHLVSGAETQYF; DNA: TGTGCCAGCAGCCACCTGGTGAGCGGGGCCGAGACCCAGTACTTC
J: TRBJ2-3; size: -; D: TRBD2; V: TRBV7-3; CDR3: CASSRGGSADTQYF; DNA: TGTGCCAGCAGCCGCGGGGGGTCCGCAGATACGCAGTATTTT
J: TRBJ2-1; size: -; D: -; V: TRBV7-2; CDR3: CASSLRGTSYNEQFF; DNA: TGTGCCAGCAGCTTAAGGGGGACCTCCTACAATGAGCAGTTCTTC
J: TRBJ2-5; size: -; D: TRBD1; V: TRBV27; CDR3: CASSLDRGPRETQYF; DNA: TGTGCCAGCAGTTTAGACAGGGGGCCCCGAGAGACCCAGTACTTC
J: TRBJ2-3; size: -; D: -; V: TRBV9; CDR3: CASSVAGRHTDTQYF; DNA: TGTGCCAGCAGCGTAGCGGGCAGACACACAGATACGCAGTATTTT
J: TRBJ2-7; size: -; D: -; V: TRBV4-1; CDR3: CASSQVSLGTYEQYF; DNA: TGCGCCAGCAGCCAAGTCAGCCTTGGGACCTACGAGCAGTACTTC